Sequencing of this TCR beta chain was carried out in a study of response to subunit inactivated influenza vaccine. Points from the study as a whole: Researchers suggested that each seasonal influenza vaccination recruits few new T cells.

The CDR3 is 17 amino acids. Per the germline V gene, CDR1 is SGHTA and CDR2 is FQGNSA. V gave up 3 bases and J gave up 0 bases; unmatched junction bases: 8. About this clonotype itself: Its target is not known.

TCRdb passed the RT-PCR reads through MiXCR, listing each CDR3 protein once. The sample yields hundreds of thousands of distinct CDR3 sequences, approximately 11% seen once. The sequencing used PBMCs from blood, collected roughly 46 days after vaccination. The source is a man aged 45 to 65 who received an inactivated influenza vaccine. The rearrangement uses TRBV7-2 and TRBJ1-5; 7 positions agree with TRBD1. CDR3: CASSFRTGDYSNQPQHF. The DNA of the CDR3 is TGTGCCAGCAGCTTTAGGACAGGCGACTATAGCAATCAGCCCCAGCATTTT.